This T cell receptor (beta chain) was captured by sequencing in a study of T-cell memory formation after mild COVID-19. TCRdb re-derived calls from the 5' RACE reads in MiXCR, one entry per CDR3 protein. This sample has fewer than 700,000 distinct CDR3 sequences, with roughly 21% found just once. V lost 5 bases, J lost 1 base, and 14 bases lay in between. Germline V lookup: CDR1 SGHVS, CDR2 FQNEAQ. The CDR3 covers 16 residues. The origin of this receptor is an adult woman who had mild COVID-19 (a few samples of this study predate the infection). Cell type and time point are not known. Material for sequencing was PBMCs or a T cell subset sorted from them (not recorded which). J is TRBJ2-2 and V is TRBV7-8, with D perhaps TRBD1 (5 bases). The CDR3 reads CASSQGTGLNTGELFF. In DNA, the CDR3 is TGTGCCAGCAGCCAGGGAACAGGATTGAACACCGGGGAGCTGTTTTTT.